A selection of T cell receptor beta chains follows, all from one sample in a study of T cell responses to AZD1222 COVID-19 vaccine. TCRdb's copy holds only in-frame clones and misses some; the assay was immunoSEQ multiplex PCR. The sample records 150,000 to 200,000 clones, 85% to 95% being singletons. Sequencing used peripheral blood, obtained on day 0 of AZD1222 vaccination. Every receptor here comes from an adult in good health. Each CDR3 is given with its conserved first and last residue. Each record gives: clone size, J gene, V gene, D gene, CDR3 DNA, CDR3 protein. The D gene is left open where the match is weak. Rows may omit the clone size; those that give it use once, few, many or a size class.

- | TRBJ1-4 | TRBV7-6 | - | TGTGCCAGCAGCTTAGATGGGGGCTTTGCCCGCGAAAAACTGTTTTTT | CASSLDGGFAREKLFF
- | TRBJ1-3 | TRBV19 | - | TGTGCCAGTAGCGGGTGGAGGGCTGGTGGAAACACCATATATTTT | CASSGWRAGGNTIYF
- | TRBJ1-1 | TRBV10-3 | - | TGTGCCATCAGTGAAAAGTACGCCGGCAGGGACACTGAAGCTTTCTTT | CAISEKYAGRDTEAFF
- | TRBJ1-1 | TRBV3-1/TRBV3-2 | - | TGTGCCAGCAGCGTGGACACGAACACTGAAGCTTTCTTT | CASSVDTNTEAFF
once | TRBJ1-1 | TRBV5-1 | TRBD1 | TGCGCCAGCAGCCGGGGACAGGGGGCGAACACTGAAGCTTTCTTT | CASSRGQGANTEAFF
- | TRBJ1-3 | TRBV9 | - | TGTGCCAGCGTCGGGAGCCGCTCTGGAAACACCATATATTTT | CASVGSRSGNTIYF
- | TRBJ1-1 | TRBV28 | - | TGTGCCAGCAGTTTGGATTGGGTGAACACTGAAGCTTTCTTT | CASSLDWVNTEAFF
- | TRBJ1-2 | TRBV12-3/TRBV12-4 | - | TGTGCCAGCAGTCTCAACAGTAACTATGGCTACACCTTC | CASSLNSNYGYTF
- | TRBJ1-1 | TRBV6-5 | TRBD1 | TGTGCCAGCAGTTACTCTCAGGGACAGGGCACTGAAGCTTTCTTT | CASSYSQGQGTEAFF
- | TRBJ2-1 | TRBV28 | TRBD1 | TGTGCCAGCAAGACAGGGAGCTCCTACAATGAGCAGTTCTTC | CASKTGSSYNEQFF
many | TRBJ1-5 | TRBV7-2 | - | TGTGCCAGCAGCCAGGAGCAAAATCAGCCCCAGCATTTT | CASSQEQNQPQHF
- | TRBJ1-3 | TRBV4-1 | TRBD1 | TGCGCCAGCAGCCCCGTGGACAGGGACCTCTCTGGAAACACCATATATTTT | CASSPVDRDLSGNTIYF
once | TRBJ1-1 | TRBV7-6 | - | TGTGCCAGCAGCTTATATGGGCCGGGGGTGAACACTGAAGCTTTCTTT | CASSLYGPGVNTEAFF
- | TRBJ1-4 | TRBV2 | - | TGTGCCACAGCTGGCTATAGACATAATGAAAAACTGTTTTTT | CATAGYRHNEKLFF
- | TRBJ2-7 | TRBV5-4 | TRBD2 | TGTGCCAGCAGCTTGGGGGGACTAGCGGCCTTAAACTACGAGCAGTACTTC | CASSLGGLAALNYEQYF
- | TRBJ1-6 | TRBV19 | - | TGTGCCAGTAGTATAGGCCGTGCACTCGGGAATTCACCCCTCCACTTT | CASSIGRALGNSPLHF
once | TRBJ1-1 | TRBV4-2 | - | TGTGCCAGCAGCCAAGAGGGGGGATACACTGAAGCTTTCTTT | CASSQEGGYTEAFF
- | TRBJ1-2 | TRBV28 | TRBD1 | TGTGCCAGCAGTTCCCCGGCAGGGGGTAACTATGGCTACACCTTC | CASSSPAGGNYGYTF
- | TRBJ1-4 | TRBV2 | - | TGTGCCAGCAGTGAAGCGTCCAGTTTGGGTGAAAAACTGTTTTTT | CASSEASSLGEKLFF
once | TRBJ2-6 | TRBV19 | - | TGTGCCAGTAGTATCTGGACTTCAAGCGGGGCCAACGTCCTGACTTTC | CASSIWTSSGANVLTF
- | TRBJ1-2 | TRBV7-2 | - | TGTGCCAGCAGCTTAGATCGGCAGGGGAGCGGCTACACCTTC | CASSLDRQGSGYTF
- | TRBJ2-1 | TRBV5-4 | - | TGTGCCAGCAGCTTTGGTGGTAATGAGCAGTTCTTC | CASSFGGNEQFF
- | TRBJ1-2 | TRBV6-2/TRBV6-3 | - | TGTGCCAGCAGCCCCGAGGGAAACTATGGCTACACCTTC | CASSPEGNYGYTF
- | TRBJ1-3 | TRBV5-6 | - | TGTGCCAGCAGCATAGGACAGTCCCGTCGAAACACCATATATTTT | CASSIGQSRRNTIYF
- | TRBJ1-1 | TRBV30 | - | TGTGCCTGGAGTTCGGAGACAACCATGAACACTGAAGCTTTCTTT | CAWSSETTMNTEAFF
- | TRBJ1-1 | TRBV2 | - | TGTGCCAGCCTGGGACTTATCACTGAAGCTTTCTTT | CASLGLITEAFF
once | TRBJ2-5 | TRBV7-9 | TRBD2 | TGTGCCAGCAGCTCGCCGAGGGAAAGTAGCGGGGACTACCAAGAGACCCAGTACTTC | CASSSPRESSGDYQETQYF
- | TRBJ1-5 | TRBV6-2/TRBV6-3 | TRBD1 | TGTGCCAGCAGCGTAGGGGGCCCCAATCAGCCCCAGCATTTT | CASSVGGPNQPQHF
- | TRBJ1-1 | TRBV7-9 | - | TGTGCCAGCAGCTTATTCGCGGACGCTGAAGCTTTCTTT | CASSLFADAEAFF
- | TRBJ2-7 | TRBV15 | - | TGTGCCACCAGCAGAGAGGCGGGGCCATCGCACGAGCAGTACTTC | CATSREAGPSHEQYF
- | TRBJ1-1 | TRBV14 | - | TGTGCCAGCAGCCAAGGACGGTTAACTGAAGCTTTCTTT | CASSQGRLTEAFF
once | TRBJ1-5 | TRBV2 | TRBD1 | TGTGCCAGCAGTGCAGGGGGCGAGCAGCCCCAGCATTTT | CASSAGGEQPQHF
- | TRBJ1-1 | TRBV19 | - | TGTGCCAGTAGTATTCGGATGAACACTGAAGCTTTCTTT | CASSIRMNTEAFF
- | TRBJ1-1 | TRBV28 | - | TGTGCCAGCAGCTCCGGACAGATGAACACTGAAGCTTTCTTT | CASSSGQMNTEAFF
- | TRBJ2-1 | TRBV7-3 | - | TGTGCCAGCAGCTCCGGTCGGGGGCGGGATCATGAGCAGTTCTTC | CASSSGRGRDHEQFF
medium-sized | TRBJ1-6 | TRBV15 | - | TGTGCCACCAGCAAAGGGAAAGACTCCTATAATTCACCCCTCCACTTT | CATSKGKDSYNSPLHF
- | TRBJ2-3 | TRBV12-3/TRBV12-4 | TRBD1 | TGTGCCAGCCGAAGACAGGGAACAGATACGCAGTATTTT | CASRRQGTDTQYF
- | TRBJ2-6 | TRBV28 | TRBD1 | TGTGCCAGCAGTTTATTGCGACAGGGGGGTCCTGGGGCCAACGTCCTGACTTTC | CASSLLRQGGPGANVLTF
- | TRBJ1-3 | TRBV4-3 | - | TGCGCCAGCAGCCAAGATATCCACGGGATGGGCTCTGGAAACACCATATATTTT | CASSQDIHGMGSGNTIYF
- | TRBJ1-4 | TRBV7-2 | TRBD1 | TGTGCCAGCAGCCGGGACAGGCGGAATGAAAAACTGTTTTTT | CASSRDRRNEKLFF
- | TRBJ1-5 | TRBV28 | TRBD1 | TGTGCCAGCAGTGCCAGGGGGCTTTGGGGGCCCCAGCATTTT | CASSARGLWGPQHF
- | TRBJ2-1 | TRBV5-5 | - | TGTGCCAGCAGCTTGGAACAGGGTGCCTACAATGAGCAGTTCTTC | CASSLEQGAYNEQFF